Sequencing of this T cell receptor (beta chain) was carried out in a study of CXCR3-negative and CXCR3-positive naive CD8 T cells. Study outcomes and limitations: In CXCR3-positive naive cells, the TRB CDR3s were more hydrophobic than in CXCR3-negative naive cells. Diversity proved comparably high across both naive subsets and much lower in memory CD8+ cells.

The libraries of TRB cDNA were prepared using 5' RACE with UMI labels. After re-calling the 5' RACE reads, TCRdb lists one entry per CDR3 protein, DNA absent. Recorded here are roughly 100,000 distinct CDR3 sequences; the top ten clones represent 0.38%. CD45RO-CCR7+CD27+CD95- cells counted as naive CD8+ T cells. From germline, CDR1 is SGHTA and CDR2 FQGNSA. The CDR3 loop spans 15 amino acids. With respect to this clonotype: Its antigen is not identified.

Sequences were obtained from naive CXCR3+ CD8+ T cells from blood. Subset given: CD45RO-CCR7+CD27+CD95- naive CD8+ T cells expressing CXCR3 (TNR3+). This sequence was found in a human donor in good health. Some clones in this sample may be carry-over from other donors' samples. The rearrangement links TRBV7-2 to TRBJ2-3; TCRdb returns TRBD1, unconfirmable since there is no DNA. The CDR3 spells CASSLVGGSTDTQYF.